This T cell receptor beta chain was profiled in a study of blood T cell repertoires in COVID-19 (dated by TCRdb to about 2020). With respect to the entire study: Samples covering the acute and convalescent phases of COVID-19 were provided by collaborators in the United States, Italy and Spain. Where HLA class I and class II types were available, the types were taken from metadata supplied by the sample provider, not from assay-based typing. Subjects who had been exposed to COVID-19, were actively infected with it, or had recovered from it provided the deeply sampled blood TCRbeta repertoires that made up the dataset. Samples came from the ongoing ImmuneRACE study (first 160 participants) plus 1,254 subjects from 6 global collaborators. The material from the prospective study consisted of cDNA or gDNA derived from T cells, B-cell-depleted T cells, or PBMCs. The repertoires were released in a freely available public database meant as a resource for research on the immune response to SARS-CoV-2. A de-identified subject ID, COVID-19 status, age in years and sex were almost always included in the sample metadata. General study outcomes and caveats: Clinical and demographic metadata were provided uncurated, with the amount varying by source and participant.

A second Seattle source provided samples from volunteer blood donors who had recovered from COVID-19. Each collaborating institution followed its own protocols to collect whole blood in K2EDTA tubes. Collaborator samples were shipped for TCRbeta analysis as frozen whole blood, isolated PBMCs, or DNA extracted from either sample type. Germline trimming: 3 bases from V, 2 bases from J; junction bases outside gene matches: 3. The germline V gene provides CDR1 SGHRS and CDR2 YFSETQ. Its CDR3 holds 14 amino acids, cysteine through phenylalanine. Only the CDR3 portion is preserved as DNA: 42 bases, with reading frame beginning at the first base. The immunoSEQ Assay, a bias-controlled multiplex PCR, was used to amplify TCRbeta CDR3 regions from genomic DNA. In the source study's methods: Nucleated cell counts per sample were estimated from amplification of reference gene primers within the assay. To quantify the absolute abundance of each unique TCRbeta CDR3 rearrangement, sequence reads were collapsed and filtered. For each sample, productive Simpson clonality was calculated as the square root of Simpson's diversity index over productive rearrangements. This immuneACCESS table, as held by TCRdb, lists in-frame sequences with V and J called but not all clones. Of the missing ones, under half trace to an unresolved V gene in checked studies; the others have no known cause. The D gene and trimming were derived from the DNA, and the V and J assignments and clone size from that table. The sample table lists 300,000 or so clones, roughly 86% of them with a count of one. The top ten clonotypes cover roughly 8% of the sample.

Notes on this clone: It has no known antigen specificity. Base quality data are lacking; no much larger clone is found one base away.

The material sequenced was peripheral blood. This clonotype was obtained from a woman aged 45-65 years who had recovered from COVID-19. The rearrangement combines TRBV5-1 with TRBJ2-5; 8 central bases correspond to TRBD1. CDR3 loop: CASSWTGPQETQYF. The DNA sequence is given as TGCGCCAGCAGCTGGACAGGGCCGCAAGAGACCCAGTACTTC. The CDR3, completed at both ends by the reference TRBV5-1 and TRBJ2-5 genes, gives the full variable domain KAGVTQTPRYLIKTRGQQVTLSCSPISGHRSVSWYQQTPGQGLQFLFEYFSETQRNKGNFPGRFSGRQFSNSRSEMNVSTLELGDSALYLCASSWTGPQETQYFGPGTRLLVL.